This is a list of T cell receptor beta chains from one sample in a study of blood T cell repertoires in COVID-19. Repertoires were generated with immunoSEQ multiplex PCR, while TCRdb's copy carries only in-frame clones and drops some. The sample holds some 260,000 clones, approximately 91% seen once. Sequencing input: peripheral blood. The receptors here all came from a woman aged 40-49 years who had recovered from COVID-19. Each CDR3 is given with its conserved first and last residue. Each record gives: J gene, V gene, D gene, clone size, CDR3 DNA, CDR3 protein. D genes are given only for firm matches. Clone size is shown for a subset of rows, as once, few, many or a class of expanded clone.

TRBJ2-3	TRBV7-2	TRBD2	NA	TGTGCCAGCTCCAGGACGGGAGGGCCTTTAACAGATACGCAGTATTTT	CASSRTGGPLTDTQYF
TRBJ2-7	TRBV5-4	NA	NA	TGTGCCAGCAGCTTTGAGAGATCCTACGAGCAGTACTTC	CASSFERSYEQYF
TRBJ1-2	TRBV19	TRBD1	NA	TGTGCCAGCAATTTTAGGACAGGGGCCTATGGCTACACCTTC	CASNFRTGAYGYTF
TRBJ2-1	TRBV3-1/TRBV3-2	TRBD2	once	TGTGCCAGCAGCCAGCGGGGGGGAACGTATGAGCAGTTCTTC	CASSQRGGTYEQFF
TRBJ2-2	TRBV7-2	NA	NA	TGTGCCAGCAGCCTCCAGGGCTTTAGTAACACCGGGGAGCTGTTTTTT	CASSLQGFSNTGELFF
TRBJ2-7	TRBV19	NA	NA	TGTGCCAGTAGTCCCCGAGGGACAATGAAAGGGGTTTGGGAGCAGTACTTC	CASSPRGTMKGVWEQYF
TRBJ2-1	TRBV4-3	TRBD2	NA	TGCGCCAGCAGCCAAGTCCTGACTAGCGGGAGAAGGTACAATGAGCAGTTCTTC	CASSQVLTSGRRYNEQFF
TRBJ2-1	TRBV2	TRBD2	NA	TGTGCCAGCGGGGGACTAGCGGGCGGGGGCAATGAGCAGTTCTTC	CASGGLAGGGNEQFF
TRBJ1-5	TRBV12-5	NA	NA	TGTGCTAGTGGTTTTCAACGGGTCAGGGCGGATCAGCCCCAGCATTTT	CASGFQRVRADQPQHF
TRBJ1-2	TRBV5-1	NA	NA	TGCGCCAGCAGCTTGGAGGGGCCGTGGACCTTC	CASSLEGPWTF
TRBJ2-2	TRBV18	NA	once	TGTGCCAGCTCCCAACAGGGTCCGGGCACCGGGGAGCTGTTTTTT	CASSQQGPGTGELFF
TRBJ2-7	TRBV20-1	TRBD1	NA	TGCAGTTTACGACAGGGGGGGGATCAGTACTTC	CSLRQGGDQYF
TRBJ2-7	TRBV7-2	TRBD2	few	TGTGCCAGCAGCGGAACAGGACTAGCGGGAGGGCGCTACGAGCAGTACTTC	CASSGTGLAGGRYEQYF
TRBJ1-5	TRBV6-2/TRBV6-3	TRBD1	NA	TGTGCCAGCAGTTTCGTGACAGGGGGAGTCAGCAATCAGCCCCAGCATTTT	CASSFVTGGVSNQPQHF
TRBJ1-5	TRBV19	TRBD1	NA	TGTGCCAGTAGTATCACGACAGGGTCCCATCAGCCCCAGCATTTT	CASSITTGSHQPQHF
TRBJ2-5	TRBV7-3	NA	NA	TGTGCCAGCAGCTTAAGCAGGGAAGAGACCCAGTACTTC	CASSLSREETQYF
TRBJ2-7	TRBV4-2	TRBD2	NA	TGTGCCAGCAGCCAGGGAAGACTAGCGGGAGTGCCCTACGAGCAGTACTTC	CASSQGRLAGVPYEQYF
TRBJ2-1	TRBV11-1	TRBD2	NA	TGTGCCAGCAGCTTAGGGGACTATTCCTACAATGAGCAGTTCTTC	CASSLGDYSYNEQFF
TRBJ2-2	TRBV7-3	TRBD2	NA	TGTGCCAGCAGCCCTAGCGGGAGGGCCGTAACCGGGGAGCTGTTTTTT	CASSPSGRAVTGELFF
TRBJ2-7	TRBV30	TRBD1	NA	TGTGCCTGGAGTGTACTGGGGACAGGGGTCTCCTACGAGCAGTACTTC	CAWSVLGTGVSYEQYF
TRBJ1-2	TRBV30	NA	NA	TGTGCCTGGAGTGTGCGAGGGCCAGAGGGCTACACCTTC	CAWSVRGPEGYTF
TRBJ2-5	TRBV9	TRBD2	NA	TGTGCCAGCAGCGTGGGGGGGACTGCCCATGAGACCCAGTACTTC	CASSVGGTAHETQYF
TRBJ1-2	TRBV6-5	TRBD1	NA	TGTGCCAGCAGGACTCGACAGGGTGTCTATGGCTACACCTTC	CASRTRQGVYGYTF
TRBJ2-5	TRBV25-1	TRBD1	few	TGTGCCAGCAGTGACGGGACAGGGGGTTTTGAGACCCAGTACTTC	CASSDGTGGFETQYF
TRBJ2-2	TRBV2	TRBD2	NA	TGTGCCAGCAGTGTAACTGGAGGCGGGGGAAACACCGGGGAGCTGTTTTTT	CASSVTGGGGNTGELFF
TRBJ2-7	TRBV19	TRBD1	NA	TGTGCCAGCACCCTCCGGACAGGGGGAAACCCACCCTACGAGCAGTACTTC	CASTLRTGGNPPYEQYF
TRBJ2-5	TRBV9	NA	NA	TGTGCCAGCAGCGTATTCGCCACCAGTGCTTCCGAGACCCAGTACTTC	CASSVFATSASETQYF
TRBJ2-7	TRBV6-5	TRBD1	NA	TGTGCCAGCAGTTACTCTGGGACAGGTTCCTACGAGCAGTACTTC	CASSYSGTGSYEQYF
TRBJ1-5	TRBV4-3	NA	NA	TGCGCCAGCAGCCAAGCTCTGAGCAATCAGCCCCAGCATTTT	CASSQALSNQPQHF
TRBJ2-7	TRBV7-2	NA	NA	TGTGCCAGCAGCAGAGCCCCGGACACGACCTACGAGCAGTACTTC	CASSRAPDTTYEQYF
TRBJ2-7	TRBV4-3	NA	NA	TGCGCCAGCAGCCTTAACACCCAGACTAGGATTCAGACCGAGCAGTACTTC	CASSLNTQTRIQTEQYF
TRBJ2-1	TRBV28	NA	NA	TGTGCCAGCAGCCGACAAGAAAACAATGAGCAGTTCTTC	CASSRQENNEQFF
TRBJ2-7	TRBV19	TRBD1	NA	TGTGCCAGTAGTATAGCCGCCGGGACAGGGGCCTACGAGCAGTACTTC	CASSIAAGTGAYEQYF
TRBJ2-2	TRBV4-3	NA	NA	TGCGCCAGCAGCCAAGGAGAGGTCAACACCGGAGAGCTGTTTTTT	CASSQGEVNTGELFF
TRBJ1-1	TRBV11-3	NA	NA	TGTGCCAGCAGCTTAGTTGGGACTCTGAACACTGAAGCTTTCTTT	CASSLVGTLNTEAFF
TRBJ2-7	TRBV5-1	TRBD1	NA	TGCGCCAGCAGCACCGGGACAGGGAACGAGCAGTACTTC	CASSTGTGNEQYF
TRBJ2-5	TRBV7-9	NA	NA	TGTGCCAGCAGCGTCGGTCGGGAGGAGACCCAGTACTTC	CASSVGREETQYF
TRBJ2-2	TRBV20-1	NA	NA	TGCAGTGCTACTGACAGGACACTGACCGGGGAGCTGTTTTTT	CSATDRTLTGELFF
TRBJ1-1	TRBV5-1	NA	NA	TGCGCCAGCACTCTCCTACCCCAGGGGAACTCGAACACTGAAGCTTTCTTT	CASTLLPQGNSNTEAFF
TRBJ2-7	TRBV7-2	TRBD1	NA	TGTGCCAGCAGCTCCGCGCCGGACAGGGGCCACTCCTACGAGCAGTACTTC	CASSSAPDRGHSYEQYF
TRBJ1-2	TRBV12-3/TRBV12-4	NA	once	TGTGCCAGCAGTCCCACGGGTTATGGCTACACCTTC	CASSPTGYGYTF
TRBJ2-3	TRBV7-7	TRBD2	NA	TGTGCTAGCAGCACGGGACTAGCGGGGGGGTCAGATACGCAGTATTTT	CASSTGLAGGSDTQYF
TRBJ1-2	TRBV4-3	NA	NA	TGCGCCAGCAGCCAAGGATGGGGAGGGGCCTATGGCTACACCTTC	CASSQGWGGAYGYTF
TRBJ2-5	TRBV7-2	TRBD1	NA	TGTGCCAGCAGCTTGGGACAGGGTAGGAGGGAGACCCAGTACTTC	CASSLGQGRRETQYF
TRBJ1-1	TRBV9	NA	NA	TGTGCCAGCAGCGTATGGGCGAACACTGAAGCTTTCTTT	CASSVWANTEAFF
TRBJ1-5	TRBV10-1	NA	NA	TGCGCCAGCAGTGAGTCGATGGAGGACGGGCAGCCCCAGCATTTT	CASSESMEDGQPQHF